This T cell receptor beta chain stems from a study of cytomegalovirus exposure and HLA in healthy donors. The study, taken as a whole, reports: Presence/absence analyses assumed roughly uniform sequencing depth across donors, which may not hold.

A remark on this clone: Its antigen remains unknown. In the same sample, other DNA sequences code for this CDR3.

The CDR3 spans 14 residues. The ends lost 3 bases at V and 8 bases at J; junction bases unmatched: 7. Per the germline V gene, CDR1 is SGHRS and CDR2 is YFSETQ. PCR involved 60 Vbeta and 13 Jbeta primers. The data were produced by immunoSEQ multiplex PCR, yet TCRdb's version contains in-frame clones alone and is incomplete. This repertoire includes approximately 72,000 clones. This sequence originates from a man aged 40-49 years in good health and CMV-seronegative. This chain links TRBV5-1 with TRBJ1-4; 7 positions match TRBD1. The specimen sequenced was PBMCs. CDR3 protein: CASSSQGVREKLFF. The CDR3 DNA follows: TGCGCCAGCAGCTCGCAGGGGGTCCGGGAAAAACTGTTTTTT.